These 26 T cell receptor beta chains came from one sample sequenced in a study of shared clonotypes between healthy human individuals. Assay: immunoSEQ multiplex PCR; the TCRdb copy retains only in-frame clones and omits some. The sample yields under 2.5 million clones, about 90% seen once. Material for sequencing was naive CD4+ T cells from PBMCs. Specified subset: CD45RA+ positively selected. All receptors derive from a young man in good health. Some clones in this sample may be carry-over from other donors' samples.

J is TRBJ1-2 and V is TRBV9, with unresolved D. This CDR3 comprises 14 residues. V was trimmed by 3 bases and J by 4 bases, leaving 13 bases between them. The germline CDR1 and CDR2 sequences are SGDLS and YYNGEE. The CDR3, as DNA: TGTGCCAGCAGCGGTCTCAGTGGGTTCTATGGCTACACCTTC. Protein product: CASSGLSGFYGYTF.

DNA for the CDR3: TGTGCCAGCAGCCGGGACAGGGGGCCTCAGCCCCAGCATTTT. Amino acid sequence: CASSRDRGPQPQHF. The gene calls are TRBV6-5 and TRBJ1-5, with TRBD1 matching over 12 bases. This CDR3 is built from 14 residues. Trimming cost V 6 bases and J 6 bases; bases outside gene matches: 3. Germline V gene sequence: CDR1 MNHEY, CDR2 SVGAGI.

This rearrangement joins TRBV18 to TRBJ1-2; D gene unclear. Trimming removed 3 bases from V and 2 bases from J, with 10 bases in between. From germline, CDR1 is KGHSH and CDR2 LQKENI. This CDR3 has 14 residues. The CDR3 DNA follows: TGTGCCAGCTCACCGGGAGACCAGAACTATGGCTACACCTTC. Translated: CASSPGDQNYGYTF.

This clone showed up just a few times. The CDR3 DNA is TGTGCCAGTAGTACTGGGACGGGAACAAAACTGTTTTTT. This encodes CASSTGTGTKLFF. The chain uses TRBV19 and TRBJ1-4; possibly TRBD1 for D (5 bases). V was cut by 4 bases and J by 10 bases, with 13 bases left in between. The CDR3 is 13 residues long. Germline lookup yields CDR1 LNHDA and CDR2 SQIVND (reference sequence).

The chain uses TRBV11-2 and TRBJ2-1, with D hard to call. Germline values: CDR1 SGHAT, CDR2 FQNNGV. V gave up 2 bases and J gave up 2 bases, with 10 bases separating them. This CDR3 is built from 15 residues. This chain's CDR3 is CASSLFGSTYNEQFF. The CDR3, as DNA: TGTGCCAGCAGCTTATTTGGATCTACCTACAATGAGCAGTTCTTC.

As regards this clone: Within the sample, other DNA sequences also encode this same CDR3. The chain joins TRBV7-9 to TRBJ1-2, with D unclear. V was clipped by 1 base and J by 2 bases, with 8 bases between them. Germline V lookup: CDR1 SEHNR, CDR2 FQNEAQ (reference sequence). This CDR3 comprises 14 residues. The CDR3 is CASSLEAANYGYTF. The CDR3 DNA sequence: TGTGCCAGCAGCTTAGAGGCAGCCAACTATGGCTACACCTTC. Full variable domain (missing parts from reference TRBV7-9 and TRBJ1-2): DTGVSQNPRHKITKRGQNVTFRCDPISEHNRLYWYRQTLGQGPEFLTYFQNEAQLEKSRLLSDRFSAERPKGSFSTLEIQRTEQGDSAMYLCASSLEAANYGYTFGSGTRLTVV.

This chain links TRBV27 with TRBJ1-5; the D is unclear. The germline V gene has CDR1 MNHEY and CDR2 SMNVEV (reference sequence). The ends were cut back, 3 bases at V and 5 bases at J, with 8 bases in the middle. The CDR3 has 13 amino acids. The DNA for the CDR3 is TGTGCCAGCAGTTTTCAGCGGGATCAGCCCCAGCATTTT. This gives the protein CASSFQRDQPQHF.

Written as DNA, the CDR3 is TGCGCCAGCAGCCAAGATACGCGGGTGAACACTGAAGCTTTCTTT. Amino acid sequence: CASSQDTRVNTEAFF. This sequence joins TRBV4-1 and TRBJ1-1; D unresolved. CDR1 and CDR2 from the germline V gene are MGHRA and YSYEKL. The CDR3 is 15 amino acids. Trimming took off 0 bases at V and 0 bases at J, with 8 bases between the two ends.

CDR3 sequence (DNA): TGCAGCGTTGTAGCCAGTAGGTACGAGCAGTACTTC. The encoded protein is CSVVASRYEQYF. This rearrangement joins TRBV29-1 to TRBJ2-7; D is unresolved. CDR1 is SQVTM and CDR2 is ANQGSEA in the germline V gene. V was pared by 4 bases and J by 4 bases, with 11 bases between. This CDR3 spans 12 amino acids.

The chain combines TRBV28 with TRBJ1-2; possibly TRBD1 for D (6 bases). CDR1 and CDR2 (germline): MDHEN, SYDVKM. Trimming shortened V by 4 bases and J by 6 bases, and 15 bases separated the two germline ends. CDR3 length equals 14 residues. CDR3 loop: CASSSYREGNGYTF. In nucleotides, the CDR3 is TGTGCCAGCAGTTCATACAGGGAAGGCAATGGCTACACCTTC.

For this clone: Other DNA sequences in the same sample also yield this CDR3. The V and J genes are TRBV2 and TRBJ1-2; TRBD1 matches 12 bases. Germline V lookup: CDR1 SNHLY, CDR2 FYNNEI. J lost 4 bases, V lost 8 bases, and 5 bases had no gene match. The CDR3 runs 14 residues. Here the CDR3 reads CASRGTGGAYGYTF. CDR3 sequence (DNA): TGTGCCAGCCGGGGGACAGGGGGCGCCTATGGCTACACCTTC.

This chain joins TRBV28 and TRBJ2-7; D is unclear. V was trimmed by 4 bases and J by 10 bases, leaving 23 bases between them. The CDR3 consists of 15 residues. Germline V lookup: CDR1 MDHEN, CDR2 SYDVKM. Written as DNA, the CDR3 is TGTGCCAGCAGTTCCTTAGGTGAAGTCGTCGCTCTACAGTACTTC. This gives the protein CASSSLGEVVALQYF.

The chain combines TRBV18 with TRBJ2-5; TRBD2 aligns across 7 bases. The CDR3 sequence is 17 residues long. Per the germline V gene, CDR1 is KGHSH and CDR2 is LQKENI. Germline trimming cut 1 base from V and 2 bases from J; bases unmatched to any gene: 10. CDR3 loop: CASSPRLSLAEQETQYF. The CDR3 DNA reads as TGTGCCAGCTCACCACGTCTGAGCCTAGCGGAACAAGAGACCCAGTACTTC.

The gene calls are TRBV2 and TRBJ1-1, with 7 bases identical to TRBD1. Losses at the gene ends were 3 bases for V and 4 bases for J; bases not matched to a gene: 20. Germline V gene lookup returns CDR1 SNHLY and CDR2 FYNNEI. CDR3 length: 19 amino acids. This CDR3 is CASSDAQLLNRGLGTEAFF. In DNA form, the CDR3 reads TGTGCCAGCAGTGACGCTCAACTCCTCAACAGGGGCCTTGGCACTGAAGCTTTCTTT.

The chain is built from TRBV28 and TRBJ2-5, with TRBD2 matching 8 bases. Losses at the gene ends were 5 bases for V and 4 bases for J; bases not matched to a gene: 9. The CDR3 is 15 residues long. Germline V gene data show CDR1 as MDHEN and CDR2 as SYDVKM. CDR3 amino acids: CASSIPGGLRETQYF. For the CDR3, the DNA is TGTGCCAGCAGTATACCGGGAGGGCTACGAGAGACCCAGTACTTC. Combining the CDR3 with reference TRBV28 and TRBJ2-5 gives the whole variable domain DVKVTQSSRYLVKRTGEKVFLECVQDMDHENMFWYRQDPGLGLRLIYFSYDVKMKEKGDIPEGYSVSREKKERFSLILESASTNQTSMYLCASSIPGGLRETQYFGPGTRLLVL.

V gene TRBV28 combines with J gene TRBJ2-2; 8 nucleotides align to TRBD1. The germline gives CDR1 MDHEN, CDR2 SYDVKM. V trimming: 5 bases; J trimming: 5 bases; junction bases outside the gene matches: 13. The CDR3 sequence is 17 residues long. CDR3 nucleotides: TGTGCCAGCAGTCCCCCAGGGGGCGCTTACAGTACCGGGGAGCTGTTTTTT. This encodes CASSPPGGAYSTGELFF.

J is TRBJ2-7 and V is TRBV7-3; 7 bases line up with TRBD1. Per the germline V gene, CDR1 is SGHTA and CDR2 is FQGTGA. The CDR3 contains 15 residues. Unmatched junction bases numbered 6, after V lost 2 bases and J lost 2 bases. The CDR3 loop is CASSLGPTGTYEQYF. The CDR3 bases are TGTGCCAGCAGCTTAGGACCGACAGGGACCTACGAGCAGTACTTC. The whole variable domain, filled in from reference TRBV7-3 and TRBJ2-7, reads GAGVSQTPSNKVTEKGKYVELRCDPISGHTALYWYRQSLGQGPEFLIYFQGTGAADDSGLPNDRFFAVRPEGSVSTLKIQRTERGDSAVYLCASSLGPTGTYEQYFGPGTRLTVT.

The rearrangement links TRBV2 to TRBJ2-1, with D hard to call. Trimming took 3 bases from V and 9 from J, leaving 6 bases between them. Looked up from germline, CDR1 is SNHLY and CDR2 is FYNNEI. This CDR3 is 11 amino acids long. The CDR3 DNA sequence: TGTGCCAGCAGTGATTATGGTGAGCAGTTCTTC. Translation gives CASSDYGEQFF.

This chain links TRBV4-3 with TRBJ2-3; 13 positions agree with TRBD2. The CDR3 sequence is 17 residues long. V trimming: 3 bases; J trimming: 4 bases; junction bases outside the gene matches: 7. CDR1 and CDR2 from the germline V gene are LGHNA and YSLEER. Here the CDR3 DNA reads TGCGCCAGCAGCCAGGGACTAGCGGGAAGCCTCGCAGATACGCAGTATTTT. This codes for CASSQGLAGSLADTQYF.

About this clone itself: The identical CDR3 is also encoded by other nucleotide sequences in the sample. This chain connects TRBV28 to TRBJ1-5; perhaps TRBD1 as D (6 bases). Trimming left V 8 bases short and J 4 bases short, with 12 bases between. The CDR3 spans 13 residues. Germline CDR1 MDHEN, CDR2 SYDVKM. The CDR3 sequence: CASRLDSNQPQHF. The CDR3 region has the DNA TGTGCCAGCCGCCTGGACAGTAATCAGCCCCAGCATTTT.

V is TRBV28 and J is TRBJ1-2, with 11 nucleotides matching TRBD1. V lost 3 bases and J lost 5; bases outside the gene matches: 5. Germline CDR1 is MDHEN and CDR2 is SYDVKM. The CDR3 has 15 amino acids. The CDR3 DNA sequence: TGTGCCAGCAGTTTCTCCGGGACAGGGGGTTATGGCTACACCTTC. The encoded protein is CASSFSGTGGYGYTF.

The rearrangement uses TRBV5-1 and TRBJ2-7; D is undetermined. Trimming pared 1 base from V and 1 base from J, leaving 6 bases between. The CDR3 length is 13 residues. CDR1 and CDR2 from the germline V gene are SGHRS and YFSETQ. CDR3 in amino acids: CASSLIPSYEQYF. The CDR3 DNA is TGCGCCAGCAGCTTGATACCATCCTACGAGCAGTACTTC.

The J gene is TRBJ1-6, the V gene TRBV28; no clear D gene. The germline gives CDR1 MDHEN, CDR2 SYDVKM. With 4 bases removed from V and 6 bases from J, the gap between germline ends came to 13 bases. CDR3 size: 15 residues. The CDR3 reads CASSSGSRTNSPLHF. The CDR3 DNA is TGTGCCAGCAGTTCGGGCAGCCGGACTAATTCACCCCTCCACTTT.

The rearrangement joins TRBV28 to TRBJ1-4; D is undetermined. CDR3 size: 12 residues. Germline V gives CDR1 MDHEN, CDR2 SYDVKM. Trimming cost V 6 bases and J 8 bases, with 10 bases left between them. DNA for the CDR3: TGTGCCAGCAGGGAAGCGGGGGAAAAACTGTTTTTT. This translates into CASREAGEKLFF.

This sequence joins TRBV4-3 and TRBJ2-3; 7 bases match TRBD2. CDR1 is LGHNA and CDR2 is YSLEER in the germline V gene. The CDR3 runs to 16 residues. With 1 base clipped from V and 2 bases from J, the junction kept 6 bases outside the gene matches. CDR3: CASSQGGGVSTDTQYF. The CDR3 DNA sequence: TGCGCCAGCAGCCAAGGGGGGGGAGTGTCCACAGATACGCAGTATTTT.

V gene TRBV6-6 combines with J gene TRBJ1-5, with a tentative D call TRBD1 (6 bases). V was trimmed by 7 bases and J by 0 bases, leaving 10 bases between them. The CDR3 loop spans 14 amino acids. Germline V CDR1 and CDR2: MNHNY, SVGAGI (reference sequence). Written as DNA, the CDR3 is TGTGCCAGCACCAGGGGAAATAGCAATCAGCCCCAGCATTTT. It specifies CASTRGNSNQPQHF.